This is a list of T cell receptor beta chains from one sample in a study of graft-versus-host responses after intestinal transplantation. TCRdb's table, derived via immunoSEQ multiplex PCR, lists solely in-frame clones and lacks some. The repertoire has 40,000 to 55,000 clones, 80% to 90% of them found once; the top ten carry over 0.55%. These receptors lack a known antigen. The sample consisted of unstimulated CD4+ T cells sorted from spleen or lymph node cells, taken before transplant. These receptors all stem from a human donor who was the organ donor for an intestinal transplant. CDR3s include the opening cysteine and the closing phenylalanine or tryptophan. A D gene is named only where the DNA matches it firmly. A row's size may be missing; if present it is once, few, many or a size class.

d_call,v_call,clone_size,j_call,cdr3_nt,cdr3_aa
NA,TRBV7-2,NA,TRBJ1-4,TGTGCCAGCAGCTCAGACAGAGCAACTAATGAAAAACTGTTTTTT,CASSSDRATNEKLFF
TRBD2,TRBV18,NA,TRBJ2-1,TGTGCCAGCTCAAAACTAGCGGGAGAGTTCAATGAGCAGTTCTTC,CASSKLAGEFNEQFF
NA,TRBV15,NA,TRBJ1-3,TGTGCCACCAGCCCAGGAGGCCCTGGAAACACCATATATTTT,CATSPGGPGNTIYF
NA,TRBV2,once,TRBJ2-7,TGTGCCAGCCGGCCGCAGGTGGGCGAGCAGTACTTC,CASRPQVGEQYF
TRBD2,TRBV7-2,NA,TRBJ2-7,TGTGCCAGCAGCTTACTGGGACTAGCGGGAGGGCCTTACGAGCAGTACTTC,CASSLLGLAGGPYEQYF
TRBD2,TRBV11-3,NA,TRBJ2-6,TGTGCCAGCAGCCCCGGGACTAGCGGGAGAACGGGTTCTGGGGCCAACGTCCTGACTTTC,CASSPGTSGRTGSGANVLTF
TRBD1,TRBV30,few,TRBJ1-1,TGTGCCTGGAGTGGACAGGGTGGATCGGGAGCTTTCTTT,CAWSGQGGSGAFF
NA,TRBV10-3,NA,TRBJ1-1,TGTGCCATCAGTGAGGGTTTCGGGAACACTGAAGCTTCCTTT,CAISEGFGNTEASF
TRBD1,TRBV7-2,NA,TRBJ1-1,TGTGCCAGCAGTTTACAGGGGTACACTGAAGCTTTCTTT,CASSLQGYTEAFF
TRBD2,TRBV11-3,once,TRBJ2-1,TGTGCCAGCAGCTCAGCAGCGGGAGAAGGGGGACAGTTCTTC,CASSSAAGEGGQFF
NA,TRBV2,NA,TRBJ2-5,TGTGCCAGCACGCAAGGAGGGGAGACCCAGTACTTC,CASTQGGETQYF
NA,TRBV9,NA,TRBJ1-4,TGTGCCAGCAGCGTAGCTCCTACGGGGGGTAGAAATGAAAAACTGTTTTTT,CASSVAPTGGRNEKLFF
TRBD1,TRBV7-2,NA,TRBJ1-3,TGTGCCAGCAGTCCAGGGGGTATCTTCTCTGGAAACACCATATATTTT,CASSPGGIFSGNTIYF
NA,TRBV5-8,NA,TRBJ1-2,TGTGCCAGCAGCTTAGGGGATCGCCTTTATGGCTACACCTTC,CASSLGDRLYGYTF
NA,TRBV20-1,NA,TRBJ1-1,TGCAGTGCCCGGACAGACACTGAAGCTTTCTTT,CSARTDTEAFF